Listed here are 10 T cell receptor beta chains from one sample, sequenced in a study of CD8+CD57+ T cells in acquired aplastic anemia. All patients picked for sequencing had shown, by flow cytometry, an expansion of CD8+CD57+ cells. TCR beta VDJ and CDR3 profiles were obtained from a genomic DNA template. Each CDR3 protein gets one entry after TCRdb re-called the reads with MiXCR. The data contain 150,000 or so distinct CDR3 sequences, 40% to 50% of them seen just once; the ten biggest clones take up more than 0.95%. The specimen sequenced was sorted CD4+, CD8+, or CD8+CD57+ T cells (not recorded which) from PBMCs. The receptors derive from a human donor with aplastic anemia.

This clonotype was counted ten times or more. The J gene is TRBJ2-5, the V gene TRBV5-6; either TRBD1 or TRBD2 may fit D (5 bases each). The ends were cut back, 2 bases at V and 3 bases at J, with 11 bases in the middle. Germline V gene data show CDR1 as SGHDT and CDR2 as YYEEEE. The CDR3 runs to 14 residues. In DNA, the CDR3 is TGTGCCAGCAGCTTCTCCGGGACGAAAGAGACCCAGTACTTC. It translates to CASSFSGTKETQYF. The variable domain in full, completed from reference TRBV5-6 and TRBJ2-5, reads DAGVTQSPTHLIKTRGQQVTLRCSPKSGHDTVSWYQQALGQGPQFIFQYYEEEERQRGNFPDRFSGHQFPNYSSELNVNALLLGDSALYLCASSFSGTKETQYFGPGTRLLVL.

The V and J genes are TRBV6-5 and TRBJ1-1; TRBD1 is a possible D gene (5 bases). Germline loops: CDR1 MNHEY, CDR2 SVGAGI. CDR3 length: 13 amino acids. V was cut by 2 bases and J by 5 bases, with 9 bases left in between. The CDR3 DNA sequence: TGTGCCAGCAGTTACAGGGGAAGGACTGAAGCTTTCTTT. As protein: CASSYRGRTEAFF.

The rearrangement uses TRBV20-1 and TRBJ2-1; 9 bases agree with TRBD2. Unmatched junction bases numbered 6, after V lost 3 bases and J lost 9 bases. Looked up from germline, CDR1 is DFQATT and CDR2 is SNEGSKA (reference sequence). The CDR3 spans 13 residues. CDR3 protein: CSASLLAGSEQFF. The CDR3 nucleotides read TGCAGTGCTAGTCTCCTAGCGGGGAGTGAGCAGTTCTTC.

This clonotype was detected ten times or more. CDR3: CATSRDKGLNTEAFF. The CDR3 DNA reads TGTGCCACCAGCAGAGATAAGGGGCTGAACACTGAAGCTTTCTTT. The chain links TRBV15 to TRBJ1-1, with D possibly TRBD1 on 5 matching bases. Trimming took off 0 bases at V and 0 bases at J, with 8 bases between the two ends. The CDR3 sequence is 15 residues long. CDR1 and CDR2 from the germline V gene are LNHNV and YYDKDF (reference sequence).

This clonotype was detected only a few times. The chain combines TRBV7-8 with TRBJ2-5; 9 nucleotides agree with TRBD1. This CDR3 contains 16 residues. Germline values: CDR1 SGHVS, CDR2 FQNEAQ. Unmatched junction bases numbered 8, after V lost 1 base and J lost 5 bases. This CDR3 is CASSLDRGRMSETQYF. Written as DNA, the CDR3 is TGTGCCAGCAGCTTAGACAGGGGGCGCATGTCGGAGACCCAGTACTTC.

This clonotype was picked up many times. The J gene is TRBJ1-3, the V gene TRBV6-1; no clear D gene. V gave up 6 bases and J gave up 2 bases, with 5 bases separating them. This CDR3 has 12 amino acids. Germline lookup yields CDR1 MNHNS and CDR2 SASEGT. The DNA of the CDR3 is TGTGCCAGCAGGGCGCCTGGAAACACCATATATTTT. Translated, it gives CASRAPGNTIYF.

The rearrangement uses TRBV9 and TRBJ1-5; 8 positions agree with TRBD1. Looked up from germline, CDR1 is SGDLS and CDR2 is YYNGEE. The junction had 11 bases not matched to a gene; V was cut back by 4 bases and J by 11 bases. CDR3 length: 14 residues. CDR3 in amino acids: CASSTGQGAETQHF. The CDR3, as DNA: TGTGCCAGCAGCACCGGACAGGGTGCAGAGACCCAGCATTTT.

The rearrangement joins TRBV2 to TRBJ2-7, with 10 nucleotides matching TRBD1. Germline CDR1 reads SNHLY; CDR2 reads FYNNEI. The CDR3 is made up of 15 amino acids. Trimming at V came to 5 bases and at J to 5 bases, leaving 9 bases not matched to a gene. In DNA form, the CDR3 reads TGTGCCAGCAGTTCCGGGACAGGGGAAGGCCACGAGCAGTACTTC. Its protein is CASSSGTGEGHEQYF.

This clonotype has a count of ten or more. Germline is not matched at one junction end, which may reflect a read error. The V gene is TRBV5-1, the J gene TRBJ1-1; no firm D call. From germline, CDR1 is SGHRS and CDR2 YFSETQ. CDR3 length: 14 residues. The CDR3: CASSLVGGGTEAFF. The CDR3 nucleotides read TGTGCCAGCAGCTTGGTGGGAGGCGGCACTGAAGCTTTCTTT.

Concerning this clonotype itself: Just one base apart from a much larger clone, this may be a read error. This chain links TRBV2 with TRBJ2-1, with D possibly TRBD2 on 6 matching bases. CDR1 and CDR2 from the germline V gene are SNHLY and FYNNEI. Trimming removed 6 bases from V and 0 bases from J, with 9 bases in between. CDR3 length: 14 residues. CDR3 in DNA: TGTGCCAGCAGATTCGGGAGCTCCTACAATGAGCAGTTCTTC. Its protein is CASRFGSSYNEQFF. Full variable domain (rest looked up from reference TRBV2 and TRBJ2-1): EPEVTQTPSHQVTQMGQEVILRCVPISNHLYFYWYRQILGQKVEFLVSFYNNEISEKSEIFDDQFSVERPDGSNFTLKIRSTKLEDSAMYFCASRFGSSYNEQFFGPGTRLTVL.